This T cell receptor beta chain was profiled in a study of radiotherapy plus CTLA-4 blockade in lung cancer. Clones were read by immunoSEQ multiplex PCR, and TCRdb kept only the in-frame ones, dropping some. The sample has roughly 45,000 clones, roughly 63% seen once. This sequence originates from a human donor with non-small cell lung cancer who had a partial response to radiotherapy plus ipilimumab. The specimen was peripheral blood, collected from a patient treated with radiotherapy plus ipilimumab.

The CDR3 loop reads CASSQDMWRLFSGNTIYF. CDR3 sequence (DNA): TGCGCCAGCAGCCAAGATATGTGGCGGCTCTTCTCCGGAAACACCATATATTTT. This chain connects TRBV4-1 to TRBJ1-3; D is undetermined. V was cut by 0 bases and J by 4 bases, with 19 bases left in between. Per the germline V gene, CDR1 is MGHRA and CDR2 is YSYEKL. This CDR3 spans 18 amino acids.